One T cell receptor (beta chain) is described in this entry. These data originate in a study of blood T cell repertoires in COVID-19. TCRdb's table, derived via immunoSEQ multiplex PCR, lists solely in-frame clones and lacks some. The sample holds 250,000 to 300,000 clones; about 89% are singletons and the top ten take over 2%. V dropped 6 bases and J dropped 2; count of bases not matched to a gene: 5. The germline V gene has CDR1 SGHAT and CDR2 FQNNGV. The CDR3 spans 14 residues. Material: peripheral blood. The clonotype originates from a woman aged 25 to 39 with COVID-19, enrolled during active disease. The chain links TRBV11-2 to TRBJ2-7; 9 positions match TRBD2. The CDR3 here is CASRPTSGAYEQYF. CDR3 DNA sequence: TGTGCCAGCAGACCGACTAGCGGTGCCTACGAGCAGTACTTC.